These 4 T cell receptor beta chains were all obtained from the same sample, sequenced in a study of response to subunit inactivated influenza vaccine. MiXCR, applied by TCRdb to the RT-PCR reads, yields one record per CDR3 protein. The data show around 200,000 distinct CDR3 sequences, about 9.3% seen once. Material: non-naive T cells sorted from PBMCs, obtained on the day of vaccination. The receptors derive from a man aged 50 to 59 who received an inactivated influenza vaccine.

The chain carries TRBV10-3 and TRBJ1-5; 7 bases agree with TRBD1. The V and J ends lost 6 bases and 9 bases, in that order; junction bases with no gene match: 8. Germline-derived CDR1 and CDR2 are ENHRY and SYGVKD. The CDR3 loop spans 13 amino acids. The DNA for the CDR3 is TGTGCCATCAGGGGGATACAGGGGTCGCCCCAGCATTTT. This encodes CAIRGIQGSPQHF.

This clonotype appeared many times. The chain has TRBV12-3 or TRBV12-4 and TRBJ2-3; TRBD1 is a possible D gene (6 bases). The V gene lost 6 bases and the J gene lost 3 bases, with 16 bases spanning the gap. CDR3 length: 15 amino acids. In nucleotides, the CDR3 is TGTGCCAGCAGCTTGGGGGCCTTGAGAACAGATACGCAGTATTTT. Translating it yields CASSLGALRTDTQYF.

This clonotype was observed a handful of times. The chain employs TRBV7-2 and TRBJ1-5; the D gene is possibly TRBD1 (6 bases). The CDR3 extends over 16 amino acids. CDR1 is SGHTA, CDR2 FQGNSA, per germline. V was shortened by 1 base and J by 2 bases, with 12 bases between the two germline ends. The CDR3 bases are TGTGCCAGCAGCTTAGAAACAGGGATAGGCAATCAGCCCCAGCATTTT. Translated, it gives CASSLETGIGNQPQHF.

This clonotype has ten or more counts. This chain uses TRBV24-1 with TRBJ2-6; 7 positions match TRBD2. This CDR3 has 18 residues. V was clipped by 3 bases and J by 1 base; unmatched bases: 8. Germline V gives CDR1 KGHDR, CDR2 SFDVKD. The CDR3 DNA follows: TGTGCCACCAGTGATGGGAGGGGAAAGTCATCTGGGGCCAACGTCCTGACTTTC. Protein sequence: CATSDGRGKSSGANVLTF.